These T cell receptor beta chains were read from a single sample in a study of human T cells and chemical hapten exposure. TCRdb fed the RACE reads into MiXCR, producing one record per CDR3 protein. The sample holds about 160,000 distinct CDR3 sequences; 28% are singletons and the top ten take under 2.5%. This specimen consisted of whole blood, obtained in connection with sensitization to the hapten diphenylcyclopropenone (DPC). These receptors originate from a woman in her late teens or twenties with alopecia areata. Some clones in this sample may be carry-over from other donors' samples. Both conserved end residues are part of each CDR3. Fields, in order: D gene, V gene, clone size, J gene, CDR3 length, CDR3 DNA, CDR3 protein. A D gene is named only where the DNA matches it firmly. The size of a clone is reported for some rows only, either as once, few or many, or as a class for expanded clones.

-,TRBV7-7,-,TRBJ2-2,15,TGTGCCAGCAGCCTCTTCGGAGGAGAAAGTAGGGAGCTGTTTTTT,CASSLFGGESRELFF
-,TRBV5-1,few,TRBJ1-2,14,TGCGCCAGCAGCTTGGAAGGCCATCCAGATGGCTACACCTTC,CASSLEGHPDGYTF
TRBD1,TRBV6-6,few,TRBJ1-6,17,TGTGCCAGCAGTTACTCCGGGACAGGGCTAGAAAATTCACCCCTCCACTTT,CASSYSGTGLENSPLHF
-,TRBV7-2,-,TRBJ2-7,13,TGTGCCAGCAGCTTACAGCCAGATTACGAGCAGTACTTC,CASSLQPDYEQYF
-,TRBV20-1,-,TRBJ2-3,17,TGCAGTGCTAGAGATCGAACGGCGAGGGACGTCGCGGATACGCAGTATTTT,CSARDRTARDVADTQYF
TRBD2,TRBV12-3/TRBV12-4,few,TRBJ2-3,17,TGTGCCAGCAGTTTACGGGGGGGGGGACTAGCGGGGCCCACGCAGTATTTT,CASSLRGGGLAGPTQYF
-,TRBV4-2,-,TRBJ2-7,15,TGTGCCAGCAGCCACAGGGACAAAACGTTCAACGAGCAGTACTTC,CASSHRDKTFNEQYF
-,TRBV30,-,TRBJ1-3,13,TGTGCCTGGAGTACGTTCTCTGGAAACACCATATATTTT,CAWSTFSGNTIYF
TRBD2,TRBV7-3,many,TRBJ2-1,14,TGTGCCAGCAGTAACGGACTAGCTCGGAATGAGCAGTTCTTC,CASSNGLARNEQFF
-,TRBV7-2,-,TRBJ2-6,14,TGTGCCAGCAGCTTAGACCTGGGGGCCAACGTCCTGACTTTC,CASSLDLGANVLTF
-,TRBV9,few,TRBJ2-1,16,TGTGCCAGCAGCGGATACAGGGTCCCTATAGGCAATGAGCAGTTCTTC,CASSGYRVPIGNEQFF
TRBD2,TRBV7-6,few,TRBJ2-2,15,TGTGCCAGCAGCTTAGGCGGGAGGGCAACCGGGGAGCTGTTTTTT,CASSLGGRATGELFF
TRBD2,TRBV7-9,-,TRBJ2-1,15,TGTGTCAGCAGCGCCTTAGCGGGGTTTGGCAATGAGCAGTTCTTC,CVSSALAGFGNEQFF
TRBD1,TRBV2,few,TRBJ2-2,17,TGTGCCAGCAGTGTGACAGGGGAATATCGAACTACCGGGGAGCTGTTTTTT,CASSVTGEYRTTGELFF
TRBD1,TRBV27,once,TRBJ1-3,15,TGTGCCAGCAGTACCACAGGGGGCTCTGGAAACACCATATATTTT,CASSTTGGSGNTIYF
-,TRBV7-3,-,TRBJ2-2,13,TGTGCCAGCAGCCGGGCAAAGGACGAGGAGCTGTTTTTT,CASSRAKDEELFF
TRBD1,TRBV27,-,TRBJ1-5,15,TGTGCCAGCAGTTTATCAGGGGGCTGGGAACAGCCCCAGCATTTT,CASSLSGGWEQPQHF
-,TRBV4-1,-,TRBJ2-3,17,TGCGCCAGCAGCCAAGAAAGGGATAGCCTTGCCACAGATACGCAGTATTTT,CASSQERDSLATDTQYF
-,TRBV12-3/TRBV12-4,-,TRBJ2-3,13,TGTGCCAGCACGGGACGTTCCGGAGATACGCAGTATTTT,CASTGRSGDTQYF
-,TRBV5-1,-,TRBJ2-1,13,TGCGCCAGCAGCCCCACAGGGCTGGATGAGCAGTTCTTC,CASSPTGLDEQFF
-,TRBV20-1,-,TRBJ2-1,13,TGCAGTGCTAGAGATGGAGACCACAATGAGCAGTTCTTC,CSARDGDHNEQFF
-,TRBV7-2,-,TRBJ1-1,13,TGTGCCAGCAGCTTCGGAGGGCTGGCTGAAGCTTTCTTT,CASSFGGLAEAFF
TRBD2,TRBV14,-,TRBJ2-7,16,TGTGCCAGCAGCCAAGTTCTAGCGGGAGGTGGAGGCGAGCAGTACTTC,CASSQVLAGGGGEQYF
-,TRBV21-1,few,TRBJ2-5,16,TGTGCCAGCAGCAAAGAGATAGCACGGGCACAAGAGACCCAGTACTTC,CASSKEIARAQETQYF
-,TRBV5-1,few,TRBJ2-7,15,TGCGCCAGCAGCTTGGCAGGACGGGCGACCTACGAGCAGTACTTC,CASSLAGRATYEQYF
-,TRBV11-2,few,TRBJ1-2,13,TGTGCCAGCAGCTTAGGCGGGGACTATGGCTACACCTTC,CASSLGGDYGYTF
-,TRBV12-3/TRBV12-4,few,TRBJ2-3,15,TGTGCCAGCAGTTTAAGGAGGGGGGCGAAAGATACGCAGTATTTT,CASSLRRGAKDTQYF
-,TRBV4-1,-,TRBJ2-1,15,TGCGCCAGCAGCCCCCCGACCCGTATTTACAATGAGCAGTTCTTC,CASSPPTRIYNEQFF
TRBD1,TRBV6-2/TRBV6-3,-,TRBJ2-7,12,TGTGCCACAGGACAGGGCGGTTACGAGCAGTACTTC,CATGQGGYEQYF
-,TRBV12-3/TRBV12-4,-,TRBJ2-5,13,TGTGCCAGCAGTTTGACGTCCCGAGAGACCCAGTACTTC,CASSLTSRETQYF
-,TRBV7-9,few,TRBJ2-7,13,TGTGCCAGCAGCTGGACGACTAACTACGAGCAGTACTTC,CASSWTTNYEQYF
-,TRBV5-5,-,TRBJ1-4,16,TGTGCCAGCAGCTCACTCAGGGGCGCGACTAATGAAAAACTGTTTTTT,CASSSLRGATNEKLFF
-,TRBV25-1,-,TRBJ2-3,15,TGTGCCAGCAGTGAAGGGAGGTGGGTCGCAGATACGCAGTATTTT,CASSEGRWVADTQYF
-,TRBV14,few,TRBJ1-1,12,TGTGCCAGCAGCCAATCCGGGACGGCGGCTTTCTTT,CASSQSGTAAFF
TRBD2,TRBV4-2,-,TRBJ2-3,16,TGTGCCAGCAGCCAAGCAGGCGGGAGAATCGCAGATACGCAGTATTTT,CASSQAGGRIADTQYF
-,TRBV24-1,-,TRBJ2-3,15,TGTGCCACCAGTGATTTGGCCCAGGGAAGAAATACGCAGTATTTT,CATSDLAQGRNTQYF
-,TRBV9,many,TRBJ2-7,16,TGTGCCAGCAGCGTAGGGGCTTGGGCAGACTCATACGAGCAGTACTTC,CASSVGAWADSYEQYF
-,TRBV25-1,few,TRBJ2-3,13,TGTGCCAGCAGTGACGGAGATACAGATACGCAGTATTTT,CASSDGDTDTQYF
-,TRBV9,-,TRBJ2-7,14,TGTGCCAGCAGCGTAGGTAGTACTCTCTACGAGCAGTACTTC,CASSVGSTLYEQYF
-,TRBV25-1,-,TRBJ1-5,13,TGTGCCAGCAGGGGAGGCGGCAATCAGCCCCAGCATTTT,CASRGGGNQPQHF
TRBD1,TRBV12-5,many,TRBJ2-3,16,TGTGCTAGTGCCGACTCGACAGGGACGAGGGCAGATACGCAGTATTTT,CASADSTGTRADTQYF
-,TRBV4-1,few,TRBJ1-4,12,TGCGCCAGCAGCCCCCCGCAAGAAAAACTGTTTTTT,CASSPPQEKLFF
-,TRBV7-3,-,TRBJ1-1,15,TGTGCCAGCAGCTTGATGGGGGGGATGGACACTGAAGCTTTCTTT,CASSLMGGMDTEAFF
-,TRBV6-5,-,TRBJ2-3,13,TGTGCCAGCAGTTGGACCCGCGGAGATACGCAGTATTTT,CASSWTRGDTQYF
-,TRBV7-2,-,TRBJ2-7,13,TGTGCCAGCAGCACTTCCCCTTCCTACGAGCAGTACTTC,CASSTSPSYEQYF
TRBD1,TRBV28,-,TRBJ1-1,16,TGTGCCAGCAGCGGTACCGACAGGGGGCTGAACACTGAAGCTTTCTTT,CASSGTDRGLNTEAFF
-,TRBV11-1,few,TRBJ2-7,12,TGTGCCAGCAGAGGCCCCTTTTACGAGCAGTACTTC,CASRGPFYEQYF
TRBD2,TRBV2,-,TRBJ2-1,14,TGTGCCGGGGCGGGGACTAGCGGGAGTAGTGAGCAGTTCTTC,CAGAGTSGSSEQFF
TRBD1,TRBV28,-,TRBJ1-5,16,TGTGCCAGCAGCCTAGGGACAGGGGGACCCAATCAGCCCCAGCATTTT,CASSLGTGGPNQPQHF
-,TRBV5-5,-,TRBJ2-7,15,TGTGCCAGCAGCTTGGCGGGGGTTGAATTCTACGAGCAGTACTTC,CASSLAGVEFYEQYF
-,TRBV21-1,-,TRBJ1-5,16,TGTGCCAGCAGCAACTGGGACAGGGATCGCAATCAGCCCCAGCATTTT,CASSNWDRDRNQPQHF
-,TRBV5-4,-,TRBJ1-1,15,TGTGCCAGCAGCTTGGCCGCAGGGGTAGGGACTGAAGCTTTCTTT,CASSLAAGVGTEAFF
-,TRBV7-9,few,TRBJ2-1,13,TGTGCCAGCAGCTTTAACAGGTTAACTGAGCAGTTCTTC,CASSFNRLTEQFF
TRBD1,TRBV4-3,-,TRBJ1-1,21,TGCGCCAGCAGCCAAGATCGGGGGAGGGATGGACAGGGGCTAAGGAACACTGAAGCTTTCTTT,CASSQDRGRDGQGLRNTEAFF
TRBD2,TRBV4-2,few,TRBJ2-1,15,TGTGCCAGCAGCCAAAGTGGGACTAGCGGGAGGGGGACGTTCTTC,CASSQSGTSGRGTFF
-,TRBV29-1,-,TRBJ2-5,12,TGCAGCGTTGGTGAGGGACGAGAGACCCAGTACTTC,CSVGEGRETQYF
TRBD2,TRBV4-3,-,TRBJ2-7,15,TGCGCCAGCAGCCAAGATACAGCGGGGGGGCTAGAGCAGTACTTC,CASSQDTAGGLEQYF
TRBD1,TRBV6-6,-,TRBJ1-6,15,TGTGCCAGCAGGTCCGGGACAGGGTTTAATTCACCCCTCCACTTT,CASRSGTGFNSPLHF
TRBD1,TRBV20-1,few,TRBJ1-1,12,TGCAGTGCTAGGGACAGGGGAGTAAAAGCTTTCTTT,CSARDRGVKAFF